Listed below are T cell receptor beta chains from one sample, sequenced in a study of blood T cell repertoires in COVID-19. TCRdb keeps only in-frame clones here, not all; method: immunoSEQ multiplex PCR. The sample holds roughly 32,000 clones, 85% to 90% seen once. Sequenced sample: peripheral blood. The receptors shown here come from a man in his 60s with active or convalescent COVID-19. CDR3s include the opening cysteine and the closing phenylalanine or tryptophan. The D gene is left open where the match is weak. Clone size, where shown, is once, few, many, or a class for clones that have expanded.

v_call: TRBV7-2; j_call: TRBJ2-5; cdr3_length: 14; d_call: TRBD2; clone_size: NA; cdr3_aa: CASSKRAGGKTQYF; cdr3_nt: TGTGCCAGCAGCAAAAGAGCGGGGGGTAAGACCCAGTACTTC
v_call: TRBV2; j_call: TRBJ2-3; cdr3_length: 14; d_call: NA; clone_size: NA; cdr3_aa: CASSGGRYTDTQYF; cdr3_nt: TGTGCCAGCAGTGGTGGCAGATACACAGATACGCAGTATTTT
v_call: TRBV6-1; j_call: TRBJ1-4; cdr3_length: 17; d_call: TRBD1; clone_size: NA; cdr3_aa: CASSDAGTGRANEKLFF; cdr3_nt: TGTGCCAGCAGTGATGCTGGGACAGGGAGAGCTAATGAAAAACTGTTTTTT
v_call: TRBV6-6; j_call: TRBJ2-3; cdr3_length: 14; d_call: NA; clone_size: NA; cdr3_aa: CASSYLVPKDTQYF; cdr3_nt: TGTGCCAGCAGTTACTTAGTCCCCAAGGATACGCAGTATTTT
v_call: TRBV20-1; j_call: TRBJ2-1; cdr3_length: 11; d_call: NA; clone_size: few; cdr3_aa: CSATSGHEQFF; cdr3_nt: TGCAGTGCTACCAGTGGGCATGAGCAGTTCTTC
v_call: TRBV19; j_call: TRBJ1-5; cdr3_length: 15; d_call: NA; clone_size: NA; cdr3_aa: CASSIKDSLNQPQHF; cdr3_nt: TGTGCCAGTAGTATCAAGGACAGTCTTAATCAGCCCCAGCATTTT
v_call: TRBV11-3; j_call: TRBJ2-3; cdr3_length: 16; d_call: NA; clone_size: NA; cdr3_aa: CASSPTWGLIADTQYF; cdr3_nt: TGTGCCAGCAGCCCAACGTGGGGCCTAATCGCAGATACGCAGTATTTT
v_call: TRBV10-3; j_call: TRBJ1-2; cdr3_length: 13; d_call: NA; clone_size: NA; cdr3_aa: CAISAGANYGYTF; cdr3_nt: TGTGCCATCAGTGCAGGGGCCAACTATGGCTACACCTTC
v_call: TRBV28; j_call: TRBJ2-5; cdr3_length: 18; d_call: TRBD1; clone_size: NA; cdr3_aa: CASSLNPQTGTAQETQYF; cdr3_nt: TGTGCCAGCAGTCTAAATCCTCAAACCGGGACAGCACAAGAGACCCAGTACTTC
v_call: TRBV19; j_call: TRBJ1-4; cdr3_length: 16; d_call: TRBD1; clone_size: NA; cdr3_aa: CASSSRGRAANEKLFF; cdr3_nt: TGTGCCAGTAGCTCCAGGGGGCGAGCGGCTAATGAAAAACTGTTTTTT
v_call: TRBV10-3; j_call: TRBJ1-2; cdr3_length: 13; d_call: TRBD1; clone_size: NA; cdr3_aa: CAISYDRGYGYTF; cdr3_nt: TGTGCCATCAGCTACGACAGGGGGTATGGCTACACCTTC
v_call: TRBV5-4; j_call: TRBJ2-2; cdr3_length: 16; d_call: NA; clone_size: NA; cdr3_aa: CASSPTGSSLTGELFF; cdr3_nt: TGTGCCAGCAGCCCCACAGGGTCTTCCCTCACCGGGGAGCTGTTTTTT
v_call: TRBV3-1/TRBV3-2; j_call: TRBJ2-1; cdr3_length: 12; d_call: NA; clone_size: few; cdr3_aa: CASSQRSGEQFF; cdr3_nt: TGTGCCAGCAGCCAAAGATCGGGGGAGCAGTTCTTC
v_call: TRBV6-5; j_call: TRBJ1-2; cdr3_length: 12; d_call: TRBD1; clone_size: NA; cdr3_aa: CASRDSYYGYTF; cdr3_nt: TGTGCCAGCCGGGACAGCTACTATGGCTACACCTTC
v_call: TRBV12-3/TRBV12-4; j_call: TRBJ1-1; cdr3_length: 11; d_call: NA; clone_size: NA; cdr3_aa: CASREGGGAFF; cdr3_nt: TGTGCCAGCAGGGAAGGAGGTGGAGCTTTCTTT
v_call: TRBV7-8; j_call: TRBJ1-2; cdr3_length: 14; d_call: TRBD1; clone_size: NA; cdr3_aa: CASSLGTGIYGYTF; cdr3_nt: TGTGCCAGCAGCTTAGGGACAGGGATCTATGGCTACACCTTC
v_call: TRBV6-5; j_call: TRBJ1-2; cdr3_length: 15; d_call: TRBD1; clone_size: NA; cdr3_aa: CASSSGQGATYGYTF; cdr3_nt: TGTGCCAGCAGTTCGGGACAGGGGGCAACTTATGGCTACACCTTC
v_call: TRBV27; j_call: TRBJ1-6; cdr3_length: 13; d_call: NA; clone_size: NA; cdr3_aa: CASSWGPNSPLHF; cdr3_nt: TGTGCCAGCAGCTGGGGCCCGAATTCACCCCTCCACTTT
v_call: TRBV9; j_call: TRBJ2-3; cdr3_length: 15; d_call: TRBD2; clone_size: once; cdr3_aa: CASSVVSGRADTQYF; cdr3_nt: TGTGCCAGCAGCGTAGTAAGTGGGAGGGCAGATACGCAGTATTTT
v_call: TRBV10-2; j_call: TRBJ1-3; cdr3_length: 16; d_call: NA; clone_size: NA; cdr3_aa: CASSELRVSSGNTIYF; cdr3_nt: TGCGCCAGCAGTGAGTTGAGGGTGAGCTCTGGAAACACCATATATTTT
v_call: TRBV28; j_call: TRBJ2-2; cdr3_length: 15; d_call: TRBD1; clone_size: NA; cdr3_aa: CASSLIGTGTGELFF; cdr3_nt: TGTGCCAGCAGTTTAATAGGGACAGGGACCGGGGAGCTGTTTTTT
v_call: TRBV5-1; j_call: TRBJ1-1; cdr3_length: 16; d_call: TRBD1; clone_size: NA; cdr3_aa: CASSPRGQEFISEAFF; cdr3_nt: TGCGCCAGCAGCCCACGAGGACAGGAGTTTATTTCTGAAGCTTTCTTT
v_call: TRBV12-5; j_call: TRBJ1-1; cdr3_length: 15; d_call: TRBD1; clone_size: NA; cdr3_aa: CASGLSSGGPFEAFF; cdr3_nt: TGTGCTAGTGGTTTGTCCTCAGGGGGGCCATTTGAAGCTTTCTTT
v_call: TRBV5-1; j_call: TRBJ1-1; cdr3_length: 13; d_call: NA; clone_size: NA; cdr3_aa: CASNGGLGTEAFF; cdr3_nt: TGCGCCAGCAACGGAGGCTTGGGCACTGAAGCTTTCTTT
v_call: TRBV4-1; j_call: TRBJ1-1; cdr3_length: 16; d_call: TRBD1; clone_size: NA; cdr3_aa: CASSQGLQGGNTEAFF; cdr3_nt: TGCGCCAGCAGCCAAGGCCTTCAGGGGGGGAACACTGAAGCTTTCTTT
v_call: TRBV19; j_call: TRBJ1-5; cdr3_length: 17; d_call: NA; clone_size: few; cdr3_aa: CASSSREVVWINQPQHF; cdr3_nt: TGTGCCAGTAGTTCCAGGGAGGTGGTTTGGATCAATCAGCCCCAGCATTTT
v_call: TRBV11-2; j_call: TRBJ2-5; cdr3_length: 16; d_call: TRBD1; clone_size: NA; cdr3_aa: CASSSSSTGVQETQYF; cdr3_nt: TGTGCCAGCAGCTCCTCTTCAACAGGGGTCCAAGAGACCCAGTACTTC
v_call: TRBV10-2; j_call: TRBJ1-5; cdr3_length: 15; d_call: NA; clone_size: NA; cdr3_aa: CASSESGGPNQPQHF; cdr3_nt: TGCGCCAGCAGTGAGTCGGGGGGACCGAATCAGCCCCAGCATTTT
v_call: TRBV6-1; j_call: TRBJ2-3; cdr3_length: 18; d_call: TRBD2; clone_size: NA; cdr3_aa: CASSESVTSGGYADTQYF; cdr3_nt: TGTGCCAGCAGTGAATCTGTGACTAGCGGGGGGTACGCAGATACGCAGTATTTT
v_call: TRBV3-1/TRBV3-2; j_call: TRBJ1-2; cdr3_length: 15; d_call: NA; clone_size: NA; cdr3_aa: CASATPSRGDYGYTF; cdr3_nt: TGTGCCAGCGCCACTCCAAGTCGGGGGGACTATGGCTACACCTTC